Detailed here is one T cell receptor (beta chain). Its cognate antigen is unknown. The source of the sample is a study of cytomegalovirus exposure and HLA in healthy donors. The study, taken as a whole, reports: The study assumed roughly uniform donor sequencing depth for presence/absence analyses.

The PCR contained 60 Vbeta and 13 Jbeta primers. Study processing details: Approximately 12 million of some 80 million unique TCR beta chains were shared, per a later count. TCRdb keeps only in-frame clones here, not all; method: immunoSEQ multiplex PCR. Clonal size and the V and J genes are those of that table, whereas D and trimming came from the DNA. The profile shows 100,000 to 150,000 clones, approximately 74% of them singletons. This CDR3 spans 13 amino acids. The germline gives CDR1 MDHEN, CDR2 SYDVKM. This chain connects TRBV28 to TRBJ2-5; D is possibly TRBD1 (5 bases). Judging by the DNA end, TRBJ2-7 fits better; the J call may be wrong. Sequencing was performed on PBMCs. This receptor was identified in a male donor in good health and CMV-seronegative. In DNA form, the CDR3 reads TGTGCCAGCAGGCCTACAGGAACCTACGAGCAGTACTTC. Its protein product is CASRPTGTYEQYF.